This T cell receptor (beta chain) was sequenced in a study of T cells in Graves' hyperthyroidism and ophthalmopathy. Pregnant or lactating patients were excluded, as were those with uncontrolled infection or other autoimmune disease. TCR beta CDR3 regions were amplified from RNA transcripts. RT-PCR in the first round (using the HTBI primer set) targeted the TCR CDR3. TCRdb re-analysed the multiplex PCR reads in MiXCR, keeping a single row per CDR3 protein. The sample contains a few hundred thousand distinct CDR3 sequences, just over 45% of which appear only once. The sample holds many counts of this clonotype. This clonotype was obtained from an adult woman with Graves' disease, either hyperthyroidism or ophthalmopathy (not recorded which). Sequenced material: peripheral blood or thyroid tissue (not recorded which).

This chain's CDR3 is CASSSSSGVGEQYF. The CDR3 nucleotides read TGTGCCAGTAGTTCATCTTCAGGGGTTGGAGAGCAGTACTTC. J is TRBJ2-7 and V is TRBV19, with D perhaps TRBD1 (6 bases). The V and J ends lost 5 bases and 7 bases respectively, with 18 bases between them. The CDR3 covers 14 residues. Germline CDR1 is LNHDA and CDR2 is SQIVND (reference sequence). Filled out from reference TRBV19 and TRBJ2-7, the complete variable domain reads DGGITQSPKYLFRKEGQNVTLSCEQNLNHDAMYWYRQDPGQGLRLIYYSQIVNDFQKGDIAEGYSVSREKKESFPLTVTSAQKNPTAFYLCASSSSSGVGEQYFGPGTRLTVT.